This entry concerns a single T cell receptor beta chain. Germline assignment: CDR1 SGHRS and CDR2 YFSETQ. Trimming took 3 bases from V and 8 from J, leaving 12 bases between them. The CDR3 runs to 13 residues. The assay was immunoSEQ multiplex PCR, and TCRdb's table has in-frame clones only and misses some. The sample yields over 50,000 clones, about 87% seen once. The data derive from a study of technical replicates of blood from several donors. The receptor was derived from a human donor in good health. Some clones in this sample may be carry-over from other donors' samples. Material: PBMCs. J is TRBJ2-1 and V is TRBV5-1; D is uncertain. CDR3 in amino acids: CASSWPAGDEQFF. The CDR3 DNA sequence: TGCGCCAGCAGCTGGCCAGCAGGCGATGAGCAGTTCTTC.